Below are 24 T cell receptor beta chains sequenced from a single sample in a study of type 1 regulatory T cells. These receptors' targets are unknown. TCRdb re-analysed the reads in MiXCR, keeping a single row per CDR3 protein. Among 63,000 or so distinct CDR3 sequences, 45% to 50% were seen once, and the ten largest hold about 2%. Sample: cultured non-Tr1 T cells, either the whole culture or a sorted T cell fraction (not recorded which). All receptors come from a human donor in good health.

V gene TRBV2 combines with J gene TRBJ1-1, with D possibly TRBD1 on 5 matching bases. The length of the CDR3 is 15 residues. With 2 bases removed from V and 1 base from J, the gap between germline ends came to 11 bases. Per the germline V gene, CDR1 is SNHLY and CDR2 is FYNNEI. CDR3 sequence: CASSETGLGNTEAFF. The CDR3 coding sequence is TGTGCCAGCAGTGAAACAGGTCTGGGGAACACTGAAGCTTTCTTT.

V usage is TRBV20-1 and J usage is TRBJ2-3, with D maybe TRBD1 (6 bases). Germline values: CDR1 DFQATT, CDR2 SNEGSKA (reference sequence). V lost 1 base and J 4 bases, leaving 9 bases between the germline ends. The CDR3 runs to 13 residues. The CDR3: CSARGGLSDTQYF. In DNA form, the CDR3 reads TGCAGTGCTAGAGGGGGGCTGTCAGATACGCAGTATTTT.

This rearrangement joins TRBV29-1 to TRBJ2-2, with D tentatively TRBD1 (6 bases). The V end was cut by 4 bases, the J end by 2 bases, with 14 bases between. This CDR3 is built from 15 residues. The germline V gene has CDR1 SQVTM and CDR2 ANQGSEA. CDR3: CSVAGQRSNTGELFF. Here the CDR3 DNA reads TGCAGCGTTGCAGGACAGCGATCAAACACCGGGGAGCTGTTTTTT.

V and J are TRBV12-3 or TRBV12-4 and TRBJ2-7, with D possibly being TRBD2 (5 bases). CDR3 length: 16 residues. The V gene lost 5 bases and the J gene lost 3 bases, with 20 bases spanning the gap. The CDR3 nucleotides read TGTGCCAGCAGTCCGGGGTTGGGGAGTGCGAACTACGAGCAGTACTTC. Encoded protein: CASSPGLGSANYEQYF.

V is TRBV15 and J is TRBJ1-2, with no clear D. Germline V gene lookup returns CDR1 LNHNV and CDR2 YYDKDF (reference sequence). V lost 0 bases, J lost 6 bases, and 14 bases lay in between. This CDR3 contains 15 residues. The CDR3 DNA reads as TGTGCCACCAGCAGAGATCGAGGAAGCCAGCATGGCTACACCTTC. This codes for CATSRDRGSQHGYTF.

The V gene is TRBV5-1, the J gene TRBJ2-1; no clear D gene. Trimming cost V 1 base and J 7 bases, with 9 bases left between them. CDR3 length: 13 amino acids. The germline V gene encodes CDR1 SGHRS and CDR2 YFSETQ. The CDR3 spells CASSLTVVNEQFF. Written as DNA, the CDR3 is TGCGCCAGCAGCTTGACTGTGGTGAATGAGCAGTTCTTC.

This clonotype came up a few times. This CDR3 reads CASSSLGGAGNTIYF. The CDR3 DNA is TGTGCCAGCAGCTCACTAGGAGGGGCTGGAAACACCATATATTTT. V is TRBV5-6 and J is TRBJ1-3, with D perhaps TRBD1 (5 bases). The CDR3 is 15 residues long. Germline assignment: CDR1 SGHDT and CDR2 YYEEEE. Trimming took 3 bases from V and 2 from J, leaving 12 bases between them.

The J gene is TRBJ1-2, the V gene TRBV6-5; 9 positions agree with TRBD1. This CDR3 has 13 amino acids. Per germline, CDR1 MNHEY and CDR2 SVGAGI. V gave up 6 bases and J gave up 3 bases; unmatched junction bases: 2. CDR3 DNA: TGTGCCAGCAGGGGGGACAGGGACTATGGCTACACCTTC. It yields the protein CASRGDRDYGYTF.

A few counts support this clonotype. The chain employs TRBV6-5 and TRBJ1-3; no clear D gene. In germline, CDR1 is MNHEY, CDR2 SVGAGI. The CDR3 totals 15 residues. V was clipped by 0 bases and J by 3 bases, with 9 bases between them. CDR3 bases: TGTGCCAGCAGTTACTCGATAGCGGGTGGAAACACCATATATTTT. It specifies CASSYSIAGGNTIYF.

This clonotype showed up just a few times. This rearrangement joins TRBV6-1 to TRBJ2-3; 10 bases fit TRBD2. This CDR3 spans 18 amino acids. The germline V gene encodes CDR1 MNHNS and CDR2 SASEGT. The V segment lost 6 bases and the J segment 3 bases; nucleotides outside the gene matches: 15. CDR3 DNA sequence: TGTGCCAGCAGCGCGAGGACGCTAATAGCGGGGGGTACAGATACGCAGTATTTT. The encoded protein is CASSARTLIAGGTDTQYF.

This clonotype has just one count. The J gene is TRBJ2-7, the V gene TRBV20-1; 10 nucleotides align to TRBD2. After removal of 5 bases from V and 4 bases from J, the junction contained 5 bases not matched to a gene. The CDR3 totals 13 residues. Germline CDR1 and CDR2: DFQATT and SNEGSKA (reference sequence). CDR3 loop: CSAVPGLAYEQYF. CDR3 DNA: TGCAGTGCTGTACCGGGACTAGCGTACGAGCAGTACTTC.

This clonotype was counted between two and nine times. The chain links TRBV4-3 to TRBJ2-3; the D is unclear. The CDR3 contains 15 residues. The germline CDR1 and CDR2 sequences are LGHNA and YSLEER. V was pared by 0 bases and J by 3 bases, with 10 bases between. The CDR3 DNA sequence: TGCGCCAGCAGCCAAGATAAGGTTACGACAGATACGCAGTATTTT. It encodes CASSQDKVTTDTQYF.

CDR3 protein: CASVSFEGGAEAFF. For the CDR3, the DNA is TGTGCCAGCGTCTCTTTTGAGGGGGGGGCTGAAGCTTTCTTT. V gene TRBV12-3 or TRBV12-4 combines with J gene TRBJ1-1, with D maybe TRBD1 (6 bases). The CDR3 extends over 14 amino acids. V was shortened by 8 bases and J by 6 bases, with 19 bases between the two germline ends.

The sample holds a few counts of this clonotype. The rearrangement links TRBV2 to TRBJ2-5, with 10 positions matching TRBD1. The CDR3 runs 13 residues. The trim removed 7 bases at V and 5 bases at J, leaving 4 bases unmatched. Per germline, CDR1 SNHLY and CDR2 FYNNEI. As DNA, the CDR3 is TGTGCCAGCAAAAGACAGGGGGCGGAGACCCAGTACTTC. Its translation: CASKRQGAETQYF.

This clonotype was counted only a few times. The chain links TRBV7-2 to TRBJ2-7; D is unresolved. Germline lookup yields CDR1 SGHTA and CDR2 FQGNSA. V lost 1 base, J lost 6 bases, and 13 bases lay in between. The CDR3 has 14 amino acids. The CDR3 bases are TGTGCCAGCAGCTTAGTTAGAGTAAATGGCGAGCAGTACTTC. It yields the protein CASSLVRVNGEQYF.

This sequence joins TRBV7-6 and TRBJ2-7; TRBD1 is a possible D gene (5 bases). This CDR3 is built from 16 residues. Germline V CDR1 and CDR2: SGHVS, FNYEAQ. V was cut by 3 bases and J by 0 bases, with 15 bases left in between. The CDR3 DNA is TGTGCCAGCAGCTTGGTAGGGGCCTCCGACTCCTACGAGCAGTACTTC. Translating it yields CASSLVGASDSYEQYF.

This clonotype has a handful of counts. This chain uses TRBV10-3 with TRBJ2-3; D gene uncertain. The V gene lost 8 bases and the J gene lost 2 bases, with 11 bases spanning the gap. The CDR3 has 13 residues. Germline V gene lookup returns CDR1 ENHRY and CDR2 SYGVKD. CDR3 nucleotides: TGTGCCATCGGTCGTCAGGTCACAGATACGCAGTATTTT. Protein: CAIGRQVTDTQYF.

The chain has TRBV20-1 and TRBJ1-1; D unclear. Germline V gene sequence: CDR1 DFQATT, CDR2 SNEGSKA (reference sequence). Trimming removed 2 bases at V and 5 bases at J, with 6 bases between. The CDR3 runs to 11 residues. This chain's CDR3 is CSARSLTEAFF. The DNA of the CDR3 is TGCAGTGCTAGATCTTTGACTGAAGCTTTCTTT.

This clonotype was detected a few times. The chain is built from TRBV13 and TRBJ2-7, with 8 bases aligning to TRBD2. Germline CDR1 reads PRHDT; CDR2 reads FYEKMQ (reference sequence). V trimming: 4 bases; J trimming: 0 bases; junction bases outside the gene matches: 11. The length of the CDR3 is 17 residues. CDR3 bases: TGTGCCAGCAGCTCAGGGACTAGAGCAGCGCTCTCCTACGAGCAGTACTTC. This translates into CASSSGTRAALSYEQYF.

V and J are TRBV7-9 and TRBJ2-7, with TRBD2 matching over 11 bases. V was pared by 3 bases and J by 6 bases, with 4 bases of the junction left unmatched. Germline V gene data show CDR1 as SEHNR and CDR2 as FQNEAQ (reference sequence). The CDR3 is 14 residues long. In nucleotides, the CDR3 is TGTGCCAGCAGCTTTTCCGGGACTAGCGGCGAGCAGTACTTC. It codes for CASSFSGTSGEQYF.

V usage is TRBV20-1 and J usage is TRBJ2-7; the D gene is possibly TRBD1 (5 bases). This CDR3 spans 11 amino acids. Deletions cut 3 bases from V and 12 bases from J, with 15 bases between. CDR1 DFQATT and CDR2 SNEGSKA come from the germline V gene (reference sequence). CDR3 in amino acids: CSARPGSSWYF. CDR3 bases: TGCAGTGCTAGGCCAGGGTCTTCATGGTACTTC.

This clonotype came up a few times. This chain connects TRBV28 to TRBJ1-1; no clear D. Trimming left V 4 bases short and J 11 bases short, with 11 bases between. CDR1 is MDHEN, CDR2 SYDVKM, per germline. The CDR3 is 11 amino acids. The CDR3 here is CASSSYRSAFF. The CDR3 DNA reads as TGTGCCAGCAGTTCCTATCGATCTGCTTTCTTT.

The chain has TRBV7-7 and TRBJ2-5, with D possibly being TRBD1 or TRBD2 (5 bases each). The CDR3 runs to 13 residues. The ends were cut back, 6 bases at V and 1 base at J, with 9 bases in the middle. The germline CDR1 and CDR2 sequences are SSHAT and FNYEAQ (reference sequence). In DNA form, the CDR3 reads TGTGCCAGCAGTCGGGACCTCCAAGAGACCCAGTACTTC. Its protein product is CASSRDLQETQYF.

The chain has TRBV15 and TRBJ2-6, with D uncertain. The CDR3 has 16 residues. CDR1 and CDR2 from the germline V gene are LNHNV and YYDKDF (reference sequence). The V gene lost 0 bases and the J gene lost 4 bases, with 10 bases spanning the gap. As DNA, the CDR3 is TGTGCCACCAGCAGAGATTACGTTTCCGGGGCCAACGTCCTGACTTTC. This codes for CATSRDYVSGANVLTF. Complete variable domain (other parts from reference TRBV15 and TRBJ2-6): DAMVIQNPRYQVTQFGKPVTLSCSQTLNHNVMYWYQQKSSQAPKLLFHYYDKDFNNEADTPDNFQSRRPNTSFCFLDIRSPGLGDTAMYLCATSRDYVSGANVLTFGAGSRLTVL.